This T cell receptor beta chain was captured in a study of T cells after yellow fever vaccination. Template switching with 5'RACE generated the TCR cDNA and added a universal primer site and UMIs. TCRdb independently ran MiXCR on the 5' RACE reads; one entry per CDR3 protein. Of some 320,000 distinct CDR3 sequences listed, approximately 4.3% are singletons. The CDR3 spans 12 residues. CDR1 and CDR2 from the germline V gene are SNHLY and FYNNEI. V gave up 11 bases and J gave up 3 bases, with 10 bases separating them. J is TRBJ2-2 and V is TRBV2; weak D call: TRBD2 (6 bases). The input for sequencing was PBMCs, taken 15 days after the yellow fever booster vaccination. The receptor comes from a young man who received the YFV17D yellow fever vaccine. The CDR3 region is CAGTGDTGELFF. CDR3 nucleotide sequence: TGTGCCGGAACGGGGGACACCGGGGAGCTGTTTTTT.